Listed here are 19 T cell receptor beta chains from one sample, sequenced in a study of cytomegalovirus exposure and HLA in healthy donors. Researchers ran the PCR with 60 Vbeta and 13 Jbeta primers. Clones were sequenced by immunoSEQ multiplex PCR, and TCRdb holds only the in-frame ones, with some missing. Seen here are some 150,000 clones, approximately 80% observed once, and the top ten hold around 4.1%. The source material was PBMCs. The receptors shown here come from a woman in her forties or fifties in good health and CMV-seropositive.

This sequence joins TRBV10-3 and TRBJ1-4; 7 bases fit TRBD1. Germline lookup yields CDR1 ENHRY and CDR2 SYGVKD. The CDR3 extends over 14 amino acids. With 4 bases clipped from V and 7 bases from J, the junction kept 6 bases outside the gene matches. CDR3 sequence: CAISGDRASEKLFF. The CDR3 DNA reads as TGTGCCATCAGTGGAGACAGGGCGTCTGAAAAACTGTTTTTT.

The count of this clone is one. The J gene is TRBJ1-2, the V gene TRBV15; no reliable D call. This CDR3 is built from 16 residues. V gave up 1 base and J gave up 1 base, with 13 bases separating them. Germline-derived CDR1 and CDR2 are LNHNV and YYDKDF (reference sequence). In nucleotides, the CDR3 is TGTGCCACCAGCAGAGCGGGAGGACTTTATAACTATGGCTACACCTTC. This codes for CATSRAGGLYNYGYTF.

This clone was seen more than once but under ten times. The genes are TRBV28 and TRBJ2-3; D uncertain. Germline CDR1 is MDHEN and CDR2 is SYDVKM. The CDR3 is 14 residues long. The V end lost 3 bases, the J end lost 0 bases, and 7 bases lay between the germline ends. In nucleotides, the CDR3 is TGTGCCAGCAGTTTTTCACAGAGCACAGATACGCAGTATTTT. Amino acids: CASSFSQSTDTQYF.

V usage is TRBV28 and J usage is TRBJ1-1; perhaps TRBD1 as D (5 bases). The CDR3 totals 12 residues. The V gene's germline CDR1 is MDHEN and CDR2 SYDVKM. Trimming took off 8 bases at V and 1 base at J, with 8 bases between the two ends. CDR3 nucleotides: TGTGCCAGCTGGGGCAGGAACACTGAAGCTTTCTTT. It encodes CASWGRNTEAFF.

The rearrangement links TRBV2 to TRBJ2-5; TRBD1 matches 8 bases. In germline, CDR1 is SNHLY, CDR2 FYNNEI. After removal of 11 bases from V and 5 bases from J, the junction contained 4 bases not matched to a gene. The CDR3 spans 11 residues. This chain's CDR3 is CADRGRETQYF. For the CDR3, the DNA is TGTGCCGACAGGGGTAGGGAGACCCAGTACTTC.

The chain couples TRBV28 to TRBJ1-2; 9 bases are a match to TRBD1. The CDR3 totals 17 residues. The junction had 11 bases not matched to a gene; V was cut back by 4 bases and J by 2 bases. CDR1 is MDHEN, CDR2 SYDVKM, per germline. CDR3 region: CASSSTLGQGSNYGYTF. In nucleotides, the CDR3 is TGTGCCAGCAGTTCTACTCTGGGACAGGGCTCAAACTATGGCTACACCTTC.

In nucleotides, the CDR3 is TGTGCCAGCAGCCAAGTTTTTCAGGGGTGGAATGAGCAGTTCTTC. It specifies CASSQVFQGWNEQFF. This sequence joins TRBV4-2 and TRBJ2-1; tentatively, D is TRBD1 (6 bases). The CDR3 loop spans 15 amino acids. CDR1 LGHNA and CDR2 YNFKEQ come from the germline V gene. V shed 1 base and J shed 7 bases, with 14 bases lying between them.

V usage is TRBV2 and J usage is TRBJ1-1; 8 nucleotides match TRBD1. The germline CDR1 and CDR2 sequences are SNHLY and FYNNEI. V lost 6 bases to trimming and J lost 0 bases; unmatched junction nucleotides: 3. The CDR3 runs 14 residues. The chain's CDR3 is CASRLDRVNTEAFF. CDR3 nucleotide sequence: TGTGCCAGCAGATTGGACAGGGTGAACACTGAAGCTTTCTTT.

The CDR3 is CASSIPGQDNYGYTF. The CDR3 nucleotides are TGTGCCAGCAGCATTCCGGGACAGGATAACTATGGCTACACCTTC. This chain uses TRBV28 with TRBJ1-2, with 8 bases lining up with TRBD1. The J segment lost 1 base and the V segment lost 6 bases, leaving 7 bases of the junction unmatched. Germline V CDR1 and CDR2: MDHEN, SYDVKM. The CDR3 contains 15 residues.

The J gene is TRBJ2-1, the V gene TRBV6-1, with D hard to call. This CDR3 region has 12 residues. V was pared by 3 bases and J by 9 bases, with 9 bases between. From germline, CDR1 is MNHNS and CDR2 SASEGT. The CDR3 DNA reads TGTGCCAGCAGTGATCCCGGCGGTGAGCAGTTCTTC. It codes for CASSDPGGEQFF.

The genes are TRBV6-1 and TRBJ2-7; D possibly corresponds to TRBD1 (6 bases). The ends were cut back, 3 bases at V and 7 bases at J, with 19 bases in the middle. Per the germline V gene, CDR1 is MNHNS and CDR2 is SASEGT. The CDR3 totals 15 residues. This chain's CDR3 is CASSEYRERPWEQYF. The CDR3 DNA reads TGTGCCAGCAGTGAGTACAGGGAGAGACCTTGGGAGCAGTACTTC.

V is TRBV5-1 and J is TRBJ1-6; no reliable D call. This CDR3 comprises 14 residues. Germline V gives CDR1 SGHRS, CDR2 YFSETQ. V lost 4 bases and J lost 8, with 13 bases in between. The CDR3 sequence is CASSIGEMDSPLHF. For the CDR3, the DNA is TGCGCCAGCAGCATTGGGGAGATGGATTCACCCCTCCACTTT. Using reference TRBV5-1 and TRBJ1-6 for the parts outside the CDR3, the full variable domain is KAGVTQTPRYLIKTRGQQVTLSCSPISGHRSVSWYQQTPGQGLQFLFEYFSETQRNKGNFPGRFSGRQFSNSRSEMNVSTLELGDSALYLCASSIGEMDSPLHFGNGTRLTVT.

The chain's CDR3 is CASSPLAGGAFNEQFF. As DNA, the CDR3 is TGCGCCAGCAGCCCTCTTGCGGGGGGGGCTTTTAATGAGCAGTTCTTC. V is TRBV4-3 and J is TRBJ2-1, with 9 bases matching TRBD2. Germline loops: CDR1 LGHNA, CDR2 YSLEER. V was clipped by 4 bases and J by 7 bases; unmatched bases: 11. CDR3 size: 16 residues.

V and J are TRBV10-3 and TRBJ1-2, with D unclear. The CDR3 sequence is 16 residues long. Trimming removed 6 bases at V and 0 bases at J, with 17 bases between. CDR1 ENHRY and CDR2 SYGVKD come from the germline V gene. CDR3 loop: CAISSGGGWANYGYTF. The DNA for the CDR3 is TGTGCCATCAGCTCAGGAGGAGGTTGGGCTAACTATGGCTACACCTTC.

The chain combines TRBV9 with TRBJ1-4; no reliable D call. Trimming left V 0 bases short and J 8 bases short, with 14 bases between. Germline V gene sequence: CDR1 SGDLS, CDR2 YYNGEE. The CDR3 is made up of 15 amino acids. The CDR3 region has the DNA TGTGCCAGCAGCGTAGCTCCGGATTACGGGGAAAAACTGTTTTTT. Translating it yields CASSVAPDYGEKLFF. The full variable domain, in which reference TRBV9 and TRBJ1-4 provide the parts outside the CDR3, is DSGVTQTPKHLITATGQRVTLRCSPRSGDLSVYWYQQSLDQGLQFLIQYYNGEERAKGNILERFSAQQFPDLHSELNLSSLELGDSALYFCASSVAPDYGEKLFFGSGTQLSVL.

This chain uses TRBV19 with TRBJ2-2, with 12 bases lining up with TRBD2. The CDR3 runs to 16 residues. In germline, CDR1 is LNHDA, CDR2 SQIVND (reference sequence). V dropped 5 bases and J dropped 3; count of bases not matched to a gene: 4. CDR3 DNA sequence: TGTGCCAGTAGTCTCCCTAGCGGGAGGGACACCGGGGAGCTGTTTTTT. Translated: CASSLPSGRDTGELFF.

This chain connects TRBV6-1 to TRBJ1-1; the match to TRBD1 covers 7 bases. The CDR3 has 13 amino acids. Germline V gene data show CDR1 as MNHNS and CDR2 as SASEGT. J was trimmed by 10 bases and V by 6 bases; bases with no gene match: 11. CDR3 residues: CASRVDRAGRAFF. Written as DNA, the CDR3 is TGTGCCAGCAGAGTCGACAGGGCGGGAAGAGCTTTCTTT.

CDR3: CASSPGLAGLNEQFF. DNA of the CDR3: TGTGCCAGCTCACCGGGACTAGCGGGACTTAATGAGCAGTTCTTC. This chain links TRBV18 with TRBJ2-1, with 13 bases aligning to TRBD2. V gave up 3 bases and J gave up 7 bases; unmatched junction bases: 3. The CDR3 is made up of 15 amino acids. Germline-derived CDR1 and CDR2 are KGHSH and LQKENI.

J is TRBJ2-7 and V is TRBV27; 12 nucleotides line up with TRBD2. Germline V CDR1 and CDR2: MNHEY, SMNVEV (reference sequence). The CDR3 loop spans 14 amino acids. V shed 7 bases, J shed 6 bases, and the junction held 7 bases outside the gene matches. CDR3 nucleotide sequence: TGTGCCAGCATACCTAGCGGGAGGGCCAGCGAGCAGTACTTC. Its translation: CASIPSGRASEQYF.